Shown below are 9 T cell receptor beta chains from a single sample sequenced in a study of patients and donors after allogeneic stem cell transplantation. MiXCR was run by TCRdb on the RT-PCR reads, yielding one entry per CDR3 protein. The repertoire holds hundreds of thousands of distinct CDR3 sequences, roughly 17% seen once, with 6% to 8% in the top ten. Sequencing was performed on blood, either unsorted or a sorted T cell fraction (not recorded which). These receptors were collected from a human donor who was either an allogeneic HSCT recipient or a stem cell or donor lymphocyte infusion donor (not recorded which). It is not recorded whose cells these are; they may come from a transplant donor.

The table lists this clonotype with a few counts. V is TRBV6-5 and J is TRBJ1-1; no firm D call. The CDR3 sequence is 14 residues long. Germline assignment: CDR1 MNHEY and CDR2 SVGAGI. V lost 3 bases and J 4 bases, leaving 12 bases between the germline ends. The DNA of the CDR3 is TGTGCCAGCAGTTATGGAGGGCGCCCCACTGAAGCTTTCTTT. Translating gives CASSYGGRPTEAFF.

This clonotype was found a few times. This rearrangement joins TRBV20-1 to TRBJ2-7, with TRBD2 identical over 11 bases. Germline CDR1 and CDR2: DFQATT and SNEGSKA (reference sequence). Trimming took 6 bases from V and 5 from J; bases not matched to a gene: 6. This CDR3 region has 13 residues. The CDR3 sequence is CSATSGRGDEQYF. CDR3 DNA: TGCAGTGCAACTAGCGGGAGAGGCGACGAGCAGTACTTC.

The chain links TRBV6-2 or TRBV6-3 to TRBJ2-1, with a possible D match to TRBD1 (6 bases). CDR3 length: 14 residues. V lost 4 bases and J 9 bases, leaving 16 bases between the germline ends. CDR1 and CDR2 from the germline V gene are MNHEY and SVGEGT. The CDR3 nucleotides are TGTGCCAGCAGTTGGGACACCCCCAGAAGTGAGCAGTTCTTC. Protein sequence: CASSWDTPRSEQFF.

Of note for this clonotype: Just one base apart from a much larger clone, this may be a read error. This chain joins TRBV6-1 and TRBJ1-5; D not resolved. The CDR3 runs to 12 residues. Germline V lookup: CDR1 MNHNS, CDR2 SASEGT. Deletions cut 6 bases from V and 2 bases from J, with 5 bases between. The CDR3 loop is CASRPGNQPQHF. CDR3 nucleotides: TGTGCCAGCAGACCGGGCAATCAGCCCCAGCATTTT.

There are a few counts of this clonotype. Here the CDR3 DNA reads TGTGCCAGCTCACCCATCACGAGCTCCTATAATTCACCCCTCCACTTT. This codes for CASSPITSSYNSPLHF. The chain recombines TRBV18 with TRBJ1-6; no clear D. Trimming stripped 3 bases from V and 0 bases from J, with 9 bases between. The CDR3 is 16 amino acids. In germline, CDR1 is KGHSH, CDR2 LQKENI.

The rearrangement uses TRBV6-1 and TRBJ2-2; D uncertain. This CDR3 has 13 residues. Germline lookup yields CDR1 MNHNS and CDR2 SASEGT. The V end lost 5 bases, the J end lost 3 bases, and 7 bases lay between the germline ends. CDR3 loop: CASSQVYTGELFF. CDR3 DNA: TGTGCCAGCAGTCAGGTTTACACCGGGGAGCTGTTTTTT.

In its sample, this clonotype was seen many times. The CDR3 sequence: CASSPLIAGRLYNEQFF. CDR3 in DNA: TGCGCCAGCAGCCCCCTGATTGCGGGGCGGCTCTACAATGAGCAGTTCTTC. V and J are TRBV4-1 and TRBJ2-1; a possible D gene is TRBD2 (6 bases). V was pared by 4 bases and J by 3 bases, with 19 bases between. The CDR3 extends over 17 amino acids. Germline CDR1 and CDR2: MGHRA and YSYEKL.

The V and J genes are TRBV3-1 and TRBJ2-1; D is uncertain. This CDR3 has 17 amino acids. Germline-derived CDR1 and CDR2 are LGHDT and YNNKEL (reference sequence). The V end lost 0 bases, the J end lost 2 bases, and 14 bases lay between the germline ends. Here the CDR3 reads CASSQETDHYPYNEQFF. CDR3 coding DNA: TGTGCCAGCAGCCAAGAGACGGACCACTATCCCTACAATGAGCAGTTCTTC.

This clonotype turned up a few times. CDR3 DNA sequence: TGTGCCTGGAGTTCGGGGCAGGGCCCCTATGGCTACACCTTC. Its protein product is CAWSSGQGPYGYTF. The chain carries TRBV30 and TRBJ1-2, with D perhaps matching TRBD1 (5 bases). Looked up from germline, CDR1 is GTSNPN and CDR2 is SVGIG (reference sequence). V was trimmed by 2 bases and J by 4 bases, leaving 14 bases between them. CDR3 length: 14 amino acids.